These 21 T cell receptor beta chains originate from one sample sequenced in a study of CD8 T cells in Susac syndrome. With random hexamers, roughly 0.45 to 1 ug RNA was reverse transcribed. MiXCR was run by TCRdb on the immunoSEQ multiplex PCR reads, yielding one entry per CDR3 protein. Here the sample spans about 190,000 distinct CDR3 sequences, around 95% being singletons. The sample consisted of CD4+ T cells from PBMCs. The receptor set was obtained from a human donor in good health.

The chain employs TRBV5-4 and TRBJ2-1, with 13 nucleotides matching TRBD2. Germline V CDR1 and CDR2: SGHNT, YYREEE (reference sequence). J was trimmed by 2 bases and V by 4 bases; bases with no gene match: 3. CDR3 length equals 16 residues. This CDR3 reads CASSGTSGETYNEQFF. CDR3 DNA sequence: TGTGCCAGCAGCGGGACTAGCGGGGAGACCTACAATGAGCAGTTCTTC.

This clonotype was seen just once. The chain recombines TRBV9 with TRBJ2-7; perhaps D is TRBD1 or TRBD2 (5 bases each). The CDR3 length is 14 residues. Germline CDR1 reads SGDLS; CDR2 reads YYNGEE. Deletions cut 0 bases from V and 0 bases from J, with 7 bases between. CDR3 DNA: TGTGCCAGCAGCGTAGAGGGGAGCTCCTACGAGCAGTACTTC. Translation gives CASSVEGSSYEQYF.

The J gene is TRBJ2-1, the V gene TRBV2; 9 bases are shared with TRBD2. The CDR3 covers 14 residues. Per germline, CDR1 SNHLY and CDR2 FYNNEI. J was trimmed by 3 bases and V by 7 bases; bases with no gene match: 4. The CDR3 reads CASTPSGVYNEQFF. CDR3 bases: TGTGCCAGCACGCCTAGCGGGGTCTACAATGAGCAGTTCTTC.

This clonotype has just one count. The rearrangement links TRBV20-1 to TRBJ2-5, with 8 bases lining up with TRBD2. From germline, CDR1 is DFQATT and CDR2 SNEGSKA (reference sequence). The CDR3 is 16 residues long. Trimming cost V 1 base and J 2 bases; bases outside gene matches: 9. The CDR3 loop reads CSARGAGGGKQETQYF. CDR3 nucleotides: TGCAGTGCTAGAGGCGCGGGGGGAGGGAAACAAGAGACCCAGTACTTC.

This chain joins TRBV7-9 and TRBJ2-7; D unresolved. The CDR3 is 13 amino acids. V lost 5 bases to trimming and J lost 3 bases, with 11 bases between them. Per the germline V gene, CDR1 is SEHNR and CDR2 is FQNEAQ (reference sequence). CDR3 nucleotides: TGTGCCAGCAGCCGCAGTTCGGGCTACGAGCAGTACGTC. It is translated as CASSRSSGYEQYV.

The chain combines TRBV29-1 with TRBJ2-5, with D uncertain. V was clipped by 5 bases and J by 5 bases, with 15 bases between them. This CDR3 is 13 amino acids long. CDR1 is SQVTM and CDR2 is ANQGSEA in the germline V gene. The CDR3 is CSVSGGNGETQYF. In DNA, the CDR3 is TGCAGCGTTTCAGGTGGTAATGGGGAGACCCAGTACTTC. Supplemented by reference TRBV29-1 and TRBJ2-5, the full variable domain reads SAVISQKPSRDICQRGTSLTIQCQVDSQVTMMFWYRQQPGQSLTLIATANQGSEATYESGFVIDKFPISRPNLTFSTLTVSNMSPEDSSIYLCSVSGGNGETQYFGPGTRLLVL.

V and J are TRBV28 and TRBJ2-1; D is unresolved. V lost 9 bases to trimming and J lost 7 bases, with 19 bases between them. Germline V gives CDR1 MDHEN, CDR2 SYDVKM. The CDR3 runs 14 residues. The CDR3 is CASSEISPGNEQFF. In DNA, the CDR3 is TGTGCCAGTTCCGAGATAAGCCCCGGGAATGAGCAGTTCTTC.

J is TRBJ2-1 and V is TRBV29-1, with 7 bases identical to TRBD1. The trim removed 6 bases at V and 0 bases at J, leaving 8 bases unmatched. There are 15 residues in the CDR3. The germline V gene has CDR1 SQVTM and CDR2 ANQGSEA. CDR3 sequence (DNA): TGCAGCGTCCCTACGGGACAGAGCTCCTACAATGAGCAGTTCTTC. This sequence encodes CSVPTGQSSYNEQFF.

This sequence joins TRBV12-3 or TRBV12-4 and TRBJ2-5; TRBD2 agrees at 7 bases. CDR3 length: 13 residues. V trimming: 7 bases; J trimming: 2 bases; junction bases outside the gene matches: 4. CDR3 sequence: CASNLGLQETQYF. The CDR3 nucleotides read TGTGCCAGCAACCTGGGACTACAAGAGACCCAGTACTTC.

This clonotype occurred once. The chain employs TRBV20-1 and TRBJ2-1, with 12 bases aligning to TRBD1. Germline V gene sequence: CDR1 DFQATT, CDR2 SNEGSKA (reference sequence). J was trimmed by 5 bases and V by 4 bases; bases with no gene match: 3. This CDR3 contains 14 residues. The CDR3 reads CSANRDRGHNEQFF. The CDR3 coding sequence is TGCAGTGCTAACCGGGACAGGGGGCACAATGAGCAGTTCTTC.

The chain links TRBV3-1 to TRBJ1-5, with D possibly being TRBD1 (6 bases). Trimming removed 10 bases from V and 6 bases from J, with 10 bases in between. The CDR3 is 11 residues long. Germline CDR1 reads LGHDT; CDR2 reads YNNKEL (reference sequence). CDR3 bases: TGTGCCACCGGGACACCTCAGCCCCAGCATTTT. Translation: CATGTPQPQHF.

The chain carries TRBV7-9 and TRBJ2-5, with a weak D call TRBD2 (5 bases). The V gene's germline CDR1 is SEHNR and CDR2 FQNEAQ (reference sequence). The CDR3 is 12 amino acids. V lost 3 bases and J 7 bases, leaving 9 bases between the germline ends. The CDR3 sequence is CASSLGRGTQYF. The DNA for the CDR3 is TGTGCCAGCAGCTTGGGGAGAGGGACCCAGTACTTC.

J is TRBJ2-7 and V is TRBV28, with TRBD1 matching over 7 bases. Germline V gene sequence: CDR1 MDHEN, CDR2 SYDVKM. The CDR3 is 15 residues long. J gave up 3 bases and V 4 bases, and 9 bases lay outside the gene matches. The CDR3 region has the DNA TGTGCCAGCAGTTCCTATAAGACAGGGAACTACGAGCAGTACTTC. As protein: CASSSYKTGNYEQYF.

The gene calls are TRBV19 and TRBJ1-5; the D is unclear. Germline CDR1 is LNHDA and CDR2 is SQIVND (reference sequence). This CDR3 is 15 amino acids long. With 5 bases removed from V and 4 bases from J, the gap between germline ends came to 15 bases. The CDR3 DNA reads TGTGCCAGTAGTCCCCCTATACTGGGGAATCAGCCCCAGCATTTT. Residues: CASSPPILGNQPQHF.

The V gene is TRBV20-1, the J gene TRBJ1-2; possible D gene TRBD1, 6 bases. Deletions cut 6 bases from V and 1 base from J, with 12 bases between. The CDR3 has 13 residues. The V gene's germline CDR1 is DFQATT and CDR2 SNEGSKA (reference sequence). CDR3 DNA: TGCAGTGCCCCAGCAGGGGTTAACTATGGCTACACCTTC. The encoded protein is CSAPAGVNYGYTF.

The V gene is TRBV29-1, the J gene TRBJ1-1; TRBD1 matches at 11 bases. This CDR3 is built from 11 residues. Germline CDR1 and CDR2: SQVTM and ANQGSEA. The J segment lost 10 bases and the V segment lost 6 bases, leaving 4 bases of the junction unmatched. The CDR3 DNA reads TGCAGCGTATGGGACAGGGGGTCAGCTTTCTTT. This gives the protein CSVWDRGSAFF.

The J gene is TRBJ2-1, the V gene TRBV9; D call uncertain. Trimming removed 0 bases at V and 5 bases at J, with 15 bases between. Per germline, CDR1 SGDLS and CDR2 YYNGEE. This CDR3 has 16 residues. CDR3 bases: TGTGCCAGCAGCGTAGCTATTGTTGAGTTCGACAATGAGCAGTTCTTC. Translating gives CASSVAIVEFDNEQFF.

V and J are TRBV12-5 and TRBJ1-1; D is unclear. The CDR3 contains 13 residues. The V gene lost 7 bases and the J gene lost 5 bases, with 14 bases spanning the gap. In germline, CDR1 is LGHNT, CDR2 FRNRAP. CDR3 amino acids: CASALQLETEAFF. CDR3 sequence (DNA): TGTGCTAGTGCCCTCCAGCTGGAGACTGAAGCTTTCTTT.

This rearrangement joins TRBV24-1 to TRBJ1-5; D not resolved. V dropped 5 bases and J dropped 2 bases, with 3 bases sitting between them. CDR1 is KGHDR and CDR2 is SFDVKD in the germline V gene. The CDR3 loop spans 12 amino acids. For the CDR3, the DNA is TGTGCCACCAGTGCCGGCAATCAGCCCCAGCATTTT. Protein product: CATSAGNQPQHF.

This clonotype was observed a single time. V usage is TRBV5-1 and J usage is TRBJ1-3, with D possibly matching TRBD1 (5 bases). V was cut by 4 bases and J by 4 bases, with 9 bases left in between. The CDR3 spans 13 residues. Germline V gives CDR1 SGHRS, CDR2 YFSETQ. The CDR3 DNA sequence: TGCGCCAGCAGCCGCGAGGGGGGAAACACCATATATTTT. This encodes CASSREGGNTIYF.

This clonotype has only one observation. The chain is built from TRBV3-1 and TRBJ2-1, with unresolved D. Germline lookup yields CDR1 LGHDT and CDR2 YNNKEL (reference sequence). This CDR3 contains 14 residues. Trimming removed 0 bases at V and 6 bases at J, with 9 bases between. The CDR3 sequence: CASSQDGRSNEQFF. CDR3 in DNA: TGTGCCAGCAGCCAAGACGGCCGGAGCAATGAGCAGTTCTTC.